Many counts were recorded for the clone carrying this TCR beta chain. A lack of ophthalmopathy progression within 18 months defined stable Graves' hyperthyroidism. Hyperthyroidism in the patients, aged 18 to 65, was newly diagnosed and under 2 months in duration. The sample comes from a study of T cells in Graves' hyperthyroidism and ophthalmopathy. Overall study: The initial diagnosis was the point when peripheral blood was collected, ahead of any treatment.

Amplified TCR beta CDR3 regions came from RNA transcripts. First-round RT-PCR of the TCR CDR3 relied on the HTBI primer set. TCRdb redid the calling of the multiplex PCR reads with MiXCR, one entry per CDR3 protein. The table has some 550,000 distinct CDR3 sequences, less than 25% seen once. The CDR3 spans 13 residues. V lost 0 bases to trimming and J lost 5 bases, with 7 bases between them. CDR1 is MGHRA, CDR2 YSYEKL, per germline. The material sequenced was blood. The origin of this receptor is a man aged 18 to 30 with Graves' hyperthyroidism. The chain carries TRBV4-1 and TRBJ2-5; the D gene is possibly TRBD2 (5 bases). As DNA, the CDR3 is TGCGCCAGCAGCCAAGAACTAGGGGAGACCCAGTACTTC. This translates into CASSQELGETQYF.